A single sample gave rise to the 26 T cell receptor beta chains below, sequenced in a study of shared clonotypes between healthy human individuals. Assay: immunoSEQ multiplex PCR; the TCRdb copy retains only in-frame clones and omits some. The sample includes a few million clones, approximately 93% of them seen just once. The sample taken for sequencing was naive CD4+ T cells from PBMCs. Stated subset: CD45RA+ positively selected. These receptor sequences come from a man aged 18 to 30 in good health. Some clones in this sample may be carry-over from other donors' samples.

This clone was recorded only once. CDR3 nucleotide sequence: TGCGCCAGCCTGGCTAGCGGGAAGAATGAGCAGTTCTTC. This gives the protein CASLASGKNEQFF. The rearrangement links TRBV5-1 to TRBJ2-1, with TRBD2 identical over 9 bases. CDR1 is SGHRS and CDR2 is YFSETQ in the germline V gene. The V gene end was trimmed by 7 bases and the J gene end by 7 bases; junction bases not matched to a gene: 6. The CDR3 runs 13 residues.

The CDR3: CASRRTANTEAFF. CDR3 DNA: TGTGCCAGCAGGAGGACAGCCAACACTGAAGCTTTCTTT. J is TRBJ1-1 and V is TRBV2; TRBD1 might be the D (6 bases). Germline V gene sequence: CDR1 SNHLY, CDR2 FYNNEI. V was cut by 6 bases and J by 2 bases, with 10 bases left in between. This CDR3 contains 13 residues.

Concerning this clone itself: The same CDR3 is also encoded by other DNA sequences in this sample. The rearrangement uses TRBV30 and TRBJ1-1; D not resolved. V gave up 0 bases and J gave up 5 bases, with 7 bases separating them. The CDR3 covers 12 residues. Germline lookup yields CDR1 GTSNPN and CDR2 SVGIG (reference sequence). The CDR3 DNA sequence: TGTGCCTGGAGTGTGGGCGGAACTGAAGCTTTCTTT. This encodes CAWSVGGTEAFF. Variable domain in full (rest from reference TRBV30 and TRBJ1-1): SQTIHQWPATLVQPVGSPLSLECTVEGTSNPNLYWYRQAAGRGLQLLFYSVGIGQISSEVPQNLSASRPQDRQFILSSKKLLLSDSGFYLCAWSVGGTEAFFGQGTRLTVV.

The chain couples TRBV29-1 to TRBJ1-1; no clear D. Trimming stripped 5 bases from V and 1 base from J, with 11 bases between. Germline values: CDR1 SQVTM, CDR2 ANQGSEA. CDR3 length: 13 residues. The DNA for the CDR3 is TGCAGCGTTCTAGAGGACGGGAACACTGAAGCTTTCTTT. Its translation is CSVLEDGNTEAFF.

This clone was seen a single time. The chain combines TRBV6-1 with TRBJ1-4; possibly TRBD1 for D (5 bases). V lost 11 bases and J 7 bases, leaving 17 bases between the germline ends. The germline V gene encodes CDR1 MNHNS and CDR2 SASEGT. The CDR3 runs to 13 residues. The CDR3 nucleotides read TGTGCCTCTAGGGGACTCGGGGGTGAAAAACTGTTTTTT. This sequence encodes CASRGLGGEKLFF.

The genes are TRBV2 and TRBJ2-2, with 7 positions matching TRBD2. Looked up from germline, CDR1 is SNHLY and CDR2 is FYNNEI. There are 15 residues in the CDR3. Trimming cost V 7 bases and J 5 bases; bases outside gene matches: 10. The CDR3 bases are TGTGCCAGCACTGGGGGTGGGAGGGTAACCGGGGAGCTGTTTTTT. This translates into CASTGGGRVTGELFF.

Details on this clone: A junction end diverges from the germline sequence, so it may reflect a read error. J is TRBJ2-5 and V is TRBV29-1; 12 bases are a match to TRBD2. CDR1 is SQVTM, CDR2 ANQGSEA, per germline. CDR3 size: 14 residues. The CDR3 region is CSVGTSGGQGTQYF. The DNA for the CDR3 is TGCAGCGTTGGTACTAGCGGGGGGCAAGGGACCCAGTACTTC.

The chain has TRBV28 and TRBJ1-2, with a tentative D call TRBD1 (5 bases). Trimming left V 7 bases short and J 3 bases short, with 18 bases between. The CDR3 runs to 15 residues. Germline CDR1 and CDR2: MDHEN and SYDVKM. CDR3 DNA: TGTGCCAGCATCCCCTCGGGGCAGGCGGACTATGGCTACACCTTC. Protein product: CASIPSGQADYGYTF.

The rearrangement uses TRBV7-9 and TRBJ1-1, with no clear D. Germline V gene lookup returns CDR1 SEHNR and CDR2 FQNEAQ (reference sequence). V lost 1 base and J lost 3, with 6 bases in between. This CDR3 is built from 13 residues. The CDR3 protein is CASSLDQDTEAFF. In DNA form, the CDR3 reads TGTGCCAGCAGCTTAGATCAGGACACTGAAGCTTTCTTT.

This clone has only one observation. The chain combines TRBV5-6 with TRBJ1-1; D call uncertain. The CDR3 runs 17 residues. V was pared by 2 bases and J by 4 bases, with 21 bases between. Germline V CDR1 and CDR2: SGHDT, YYEEEE. The DNA for the CDR3 is TGTGCCAGCAGCTTATTCGACATTCCACTGGGGTCCACTGAAGCTTTCTTT. Its protein is CASSLFDIPLGSTEAFF.

The chain carries TRBV28 and TRBJ2-5, with TRBD2 matching 15 bases. Unmatched junction bases numbered 5, after V lost 2 bases and J lost 1 base. The CDR3 is made up of 18 amino acids. Per germline, CDR1 MDHEN and CDR2 SYDVKM. Here the CDR3 reads CASSLPGLAGGAQETQYF. CDR3 coding DNA: TGTGCCAGCAGTTTACCGGGACTAGCGGGAGGCGCCCAAGAGACCCAGTACTTC.

V gene TRBV28 combines with J gene TRBJ2-3; 7 bases map to TRBD2. This CDR3 has 14 amino acids. Trimming at V came to 7 bases and at J to 3 bases, leaving 7 bases not matched to a gene. From germline, CDR1 is MDHEN and CDR2 SYDVKM. The CDR3 nucleotides are TGTGCCAGCACCACCGGGGGGAGAACAGATACGCAGTATTTT. Translation: CASTTGGRTDTQYF.

The chain is built from TRBV5-1 and TRBJ1-1; 8 bases fit TRBD1. The germline CDR1 and CDR2 sequences are SGHRS and YFSETQ. This CDR3 has 14 amino acids. Trimming took 4 bases from V and 6 from J; bases not matched to a gene: 8. The CDR3 loop reads CASSHGQGGAEAFF. Written as DNA, the CDR3 is TGCGCCAGCAGCCATGGACAGGGAGGGGCTGAAGCTTTCTTT.

The CDR3 DNA reads as TGTGCCTGGAGTAAAGCGACAGGACAATACACCGGGGAGCTGTTTTTT. Its translation is CAWSKATGQYTGELFF. The chain employs TRBV30 and TRBJ2-2; D perhaps matches TRBD1 (6 bases). Germline CDR1 and CDR2: GTSNPN and SVGIG (reference sequence). The germline V and J ends were trimmed by 2 bases and 3 bases, with 16 bases remaining between them. The CDR3 extends over 16 amino acids.

The chain carries TRBV5-1 and TRBJ2-7; D is ambiguous. The CDR3 totals 14 residues. The ends were cut back, 4 bases at V and 2 bases at J, with 13 bases in the middle. Germline V gene lookup returns CDR1 SGHRS and CDR2 YFSETQ. CDR3: CASSPRAGPYEQYF. Here the CDR3 DNA reads TGCGCCAGCAGCCCTCGGGCAGGCCCCTACGAGCAGTACTTC.

The chain has TRBV6-5 and TRBJ1-5; TRBD1 matches 7 bases. V dropped 7 bases and J dropped 2; count of bases not matched to a gene: 8. The CDR3 runs to 15 residues. CDR1 and CDR2 from the germline V gene are MNHEY and SVGAGI. The CDR3 reads CASMVNRGGNQPQHF. CDR3 in DNA: TGTGCCAGCATGGTGAACAGGGGTGGCAATCAGCCCCAGCATTTT.

The V call is TRBV21-1, the J call TRBJ2-2; the listed D gene, TRBD1, was not tested against the DNA. TRBV21-1 is given as a pseudogene. CDR3 length equals 15 residues. CDR3 DNA: TGTGCCAGCAGAAACAGGGGGCGCGGCACCGGGGAGCTGTTTTTT. Translated, it gives CASRNRGRGTGELFF.

In its sample, this clone was seen once. This rearrangement joins TRBV5-6 to TRBJ2-2, with TRBD2 identical over 8 bases. Germline lookup yields CDR1 SGHDT and CDR2 YYEEEE. Trimming removed 1 base from V and 4 bases from J; junction bases left unmatched: 6. CDR3 size: 16 residues. CDR3 DNA sequence: TGTGCCAGCAGCTTGTTTTCCGGGAGGGGCACCGGGGAGCTGTTTTTT. The encoded protein is CASSLFSGRGTGELFF.

The V and J genes are TRBV4-2 and TRBJ2-6; 9 positions agree with TRBD2. Germline-derived CDR1 and CDR2 are LGHNA and YNFKEQ. The V segment lost 4 bases and the J segment 10 bases; nucleotides outside the gene matches: 17. This CDR3 spans 18 amino acids. In DNA, the CDR3 is TGTGCCAGCAGCCGCAGACTAGCGGACTTTTATGAGCCAAACGTCCTGACTTTC. Protein sequence: CASSRRLADFYEPNVLTF.

This clone has a handful of counts. The chain couples TRBV6-5 to TRBJ2-2, with D maybe TRBD2 (5 bases). There are 15 residues in the CDR3. Germline CDR1 reads MNHEY; CDR2 reads SVGAGI. Trimming left V 0 bases short and J 6 bases short, with 11 bases between. This CDR3 is CASSYSWGDAGELFF. DNA for the CDR3: TGTGCCAGCAGTTACTCGTGGGGAGATGCCGGGGAGCTGTTTTTT.

The chain joins TRBV7-6 to TRBJ1-1; D may be TRBD1 (5 bases). Germline loops: CDR1 SGHVS, CDR2 FNYEAQ. Between the trimmed V and J ends, which lost 0 bases and 0 bases, there was a span of 11 bases. The CDR3 runs to 16 residues. In nucleotides, the CDR3 is TGTGCCAGCAGCTTAGCAGGGCCAGGGATGAACACTGAAGCTTTCTTT. It yields the protein CASSLAGPGMNTEAFF.

The chain has TRBV6-5 and TRBJ1-2, with D perhaps TRBD1 (5 bases). The CDR3 consists of 14 residues. Trimming shortened V by 5 bases and J by 1 base, and 11 bases separated the two germline ends. Per germline, CDR1 MNHEY and CDR2 SVGAGI. CDR3 protein: CASSRDGINYGYTF. The DNA of the CDR3 is TGTGCCAGCAGTCGGGACGGAATTAACTATGGCTACACCTTC.

For the CDR3, the DNA is TGCGCCAGCAGCTCCACCGGAGCTAGCGGGAGGGCAGGTTACGAGCAGTACTTC. As protein: CASSSTGASGRAGYEQYF. The V and J genes are TRBV5-1 and TRBJ2-7; the match to TRBD2 covers 12 bases. Germline CDR1 reads SGHRS; CDR2 reads YFSETQ. Trimming at V came to 3 bases and at J to 4 bases, leaving 14 bases not matched to a gene. CDR3 size: 18 residues.

V usage is TRBV7-8 and J usage is TRBJ2-7, with unresolved D. There are 16 residues in the CDR3. Germline V gene sequence: CDR1 SGHVS, CDR2 FQNEAQ. V gave up 0 bases and J gave up 1 base, with 13 bases separating them. The CDR3 reads CASSLAKWDRSYEQYF. Here the CDR3 DNA reads TGTGCCAGCAGCTTAGCGAAGTGGGATCGATCCTACGAGCAGTACTTC.

The chain is built from TRBV7-9 and TRBJ2-5; 7 nucleotides line up with TRBD1. CDR3 length equals 14 residues. In germline, CDR1 is SEHNR, CDR2 FQNEAQ (reference sequence). J gave up 5 bases and V 5 bases, and 8 bases lay outside the gene matches. In DNA, the CDR3 is TGTGCCAGCAGCCAACGGACAGGCGCGGAGACCCAGTACTTC. It codes for CASSQRTGAETQYF. Combining the CDR3 with reference TRBV7-9 and TRBJ2-5 gives the whole variable domain DTGVSQNPRHKITKRGQNVTFRCDPISEHNRLYWYRQTLGQGPEFLTYFQNEAQLEKSRLLSDRFSAERPKGSFSTLEIQRTEQGDSAMYLCASSQRTGAETQYFGPGTRLLVL.

The chain employs TRBV18 and TRBJ2-7, with a weak D call TRBD1 (5 bases). Germline CDR1 is KGHSH and CDR2 is LQKENI. The CDR3 is 14 amino acids. The V and J ends lost 2 bases and 4 bases respectively, with 12 bases between them. The CDR3 bases are TGTGCCAGCTCACCAGCAGGGTCTGGGTACGAGCAGTACTTC. Its protein is CASSPAGSGYEQYF.